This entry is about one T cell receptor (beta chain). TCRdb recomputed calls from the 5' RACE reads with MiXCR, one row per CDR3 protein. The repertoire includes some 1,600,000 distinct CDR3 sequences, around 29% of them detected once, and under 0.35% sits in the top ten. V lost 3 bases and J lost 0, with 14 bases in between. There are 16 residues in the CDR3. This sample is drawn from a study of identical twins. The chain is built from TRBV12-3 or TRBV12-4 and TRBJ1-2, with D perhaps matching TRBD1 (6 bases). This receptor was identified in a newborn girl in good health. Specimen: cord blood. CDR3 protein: CASSLGAGRTNYGYTF. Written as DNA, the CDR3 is TGTGCCAGCAGTTTGGGGGCCGGGAGGACTAACTATGGCTACACCTTC.